This T cell receptor beta chain was obtained from a study of blood T cell repertoires in COVID-19. Study at large: The origin of the acute and convalescent COVID-19 samples was the United States, Italy and Spain.

Study processing details: Scientists estimated how many nucleated cells there were by amplifying reference gene primers. Sequenced by immunoSEQ multiplex PCR; TCRdb stores in-frame clones only, minus some. V, J and clone size reflect that table, while D and trimming were determined from the DNA. The sample contains around 330,000 clones, approximately 88% of which appear only once. The study recruited people aged about 18 to 89 years across about 25 US areas. Germline CDR1 MDHEN, CDR2 SYDVKM. The CDR3 consists of 15 residues. The ends lost 6 bases at V and 4 bases at J; junction bases unmatched: 10. This chain uses TRBV28 with TRBJ2-3, with 7 nucleotides matching TRBD2. Sequenced material: PBMCs or T cells enriched from blood (not recorded which). The sequence came from a man aged 60-69 years who had recovered from COVID-19. The CDR3, as DNA: TGTGCCAGCAGGGCCATGGGGGGGATCGCAGATACGCAGTATTTT. Translating it yields CASRAMGGIADTQYF.